This entry features one T cell receptor (beta chain) sequence. Its specificity is not known. The junction and the germline gene differ at one end; a read error may be behind it. Time point specified: persistent/refractory GD, antithyroid drugs over 5 years with positive TRAb. PBMC RNA was the source of the TCR library. Arm-PCR of CDR3 regions and iRepertoire HTBI primers were used to build TCR beta libraries. Using its own MiXCR run on the multiplex PCR reads, TCRdb lists one record per CDR3 protein. Here the sample spans a few hundred thousand distinct CDR3 sequences, around 23% being singletons. The CDR3 spans 13 residues. From germline, CDR1 is SGHRS and CDR2 YFSETQ. This sample stems from a study of regulatory T cells in long-lasting Graves disease. Study results and caveats: New patients shared fewer public clonotypes (around 970) than persistent patients did (more than 2,500).

This sequence joins TRBV5-1 and TRBJ1-1; 7 bases map to TRBD1. Sequencing used peripheral blood mononuclear cells (PBMCs), obtained when the disease was refractory, from a patient treated with antithyroid drugs. This TCR derives from a female donor with Graves disease. The CDR3 region has the DNA TGCGTCAGCAGCATTGACAGGGAAAATGAAGCTTTCTTT. The encoded protein is CVSSIDRENEAFF.